The present TCR beta chain was sequenced within a study of blood T cells in healthy people across ages. Losses at the gene ends were 4 bases for V and 4 bases for J; bases not matched to a gene: 7. Germline assignment: CDR1 SEHNR and CDR2 FQNEAQ (reference sequence). This CDR3 contains 15 residues. Around 10 milliliters of peripheral blood were drawn from each donor. Whole-study findings and limits: It was the long-lived donors that had more naive CD4+ cells and higher diversity than aged donors.

This clonotype showed up just once. Its specificity is unknown. Through a sample-barcoded 5' primer and a J-beta primer mix, a second PCR was run for 7 to 11 cycles. One entry per CDR3 protein results from TCRdb running MiXCR on the 5' RACE reads. The table has approximately 400,000 distinct CDR3 sequences, 50% to 60% seen once. This TCR derives from a man aged 55 to 70 in good health. The chain recombines TRBV7-9 with TRBJ2-1, with 7 bases that match TRBD1. Sequencing was carried out using blood. CDR3 nucleotide sequence: TGTGCCAGCAGCTCTGGGACAGCCTCTTACAATGAGCAGTTCTTC. Protein sequence: CASSSGTASYNEQFF.